The 27 T cell receptor beta chains below come from one sample, sequenced in a study of T cells after yellow fever vaccination (dated by TCRdb to between 2018 and 2021). The treatment or condition label, as the study defines it: live attenuated yellow fever vaccine strain. Library preparation was by 5' RACE. Reads for this sample came from an Illumina HiSeq 2500. TCRdb redid the processing of the public reads, applying fastp at Q25 and MiXCR, and retained in-frame beta chains. Every CDR3 protein is listed once, alongside the most common genes and DNA of its rows. The sample contains 300,000 to 450,000 distinct CDR3 sequences, around 8.1% of them found a single time. The ten largest make up approximately 16% of the sample. This specimen was PBMCs, taken more than 40 days after the first yellow fever vaccination. These receptors all come from a man aged 18-30 years who received the YFV17D yellow fever vaccine.

Many counts were recorded for this clonotype. The CDR3 reads CASSQDRTYEQYF. DNA of the CDR3: TGCGCCAGCAGCCAAGACCGAACCTACGAGCAGTACTTC. J is TRBJ2-7 and V is TRBV4-3; D unclear. The germline V gene encodes CDR1 LGHNA and CDR2 YSLEER. This CDR3 is built from 13 residues. Trimming took off 0 bases at V and 2 bases at J, with 5 bases between the two ends.

The sample holds many counts of this clonotype. This sequence joins TRBV18 and TRBJ1-1, with D perhaps matching TRBD1 (6 bases). The length of the CDR3 is 14 residues. The germline V and J ends were trimmed by 4 bases and 1 base, with 10 bases remaining between them. Germline assignment: CDR1 KGHSH and CDR2 LQKENI. Here the CDR3 reads CASSLDRTNTEAFF. The CDR3 nucleotides are TGTGCCAGCTCACTCGACAGGACGAACACTGAAGCTTTCTTT.

This clonotype appeared many times. The J gene is TRBJ2-3, the V gene TRBV5-6, with D perhaps TRBD2 (6 bases). V was pared by 5 bases and J by 3 bases, with 19 bases between. The CDR3 extends over 16 amino acids. Germline CDR1 SGHDT, CDR2 YYEEEE. The CDR3, as DNA: TGTGCCAGCAGGGGCTGGGGGGAAGGTACGACAGATACGCAGTATTTT. Translating it yields CASRGWGEGTTDTQYF.

The chain links TRBV20-1 to TRBJ2-7, with 11 bases aligning to TRBD2. This CDR3 comprises 15 residues. Germline loops: CDR1 DFQATT, CDR2 SNEGSKA (reference sequence). V trimming: 1 base; J trimming: 0 bases; junction bases outside the gene matches: 2. CDR3 DNA sequence: TGCAGTGCTAGAGTAGCGGGGGGGAACTCCTACGAGCAGTACTTC. Its protein product is CSARVAGGNSYEQYF.

This clonotype was seen only a few times. The genes are TRBV20-1 and TRBJ1-2; TRBD1 might be the D (5 bases). The V end lost 5 bases, the J end lost 2 bases, and 21 bases lay between the germline ends. Germline values: CDR1 DFQATT, CDR2 SNEGSKA (reference sequence). CDR3 size: 16 residues. The CDR3 loop is CSAPGFDRPSNYGYTF. The CDR3 DNA follows: TGCAGTGCTCCCGGATTCGACAGACCCTCGAACTATGGCTACACCTTC.

The chain's CDR3 is CASSFRTGAYYEQYF. The CDR3 bases are TGCGCCAGCAGCTTTCGGACGGGGGCCTACTACGAGCAGTACTTC. The chain uses TRBV5-1 and TRBJ2-7, with D possibly being TRBD1 or TRBD2 (6 bases each). This CDR3 is 15 amino acids long. Trimming left V 2 bases short and J 3 bases short, with 15 bases between. The V gene's germline CDR1 is SGHRS and CDR2 YFSETQ.

In this sample, this clonotype turned up a few times. The genes are TRBV9 and TRBJ2-2; D remains ambiguous. Germline values: CDR1 SGDLS, CDR2 YYNGEE. This CDR3 is 15 amino acids long. Trimming took 0 bases from V and 5 from J, leaving 11 bases between them. The CDR3 sequence: CASSVAVKGTGELFF. The CDR3 bases are TGTGCCAGCAGCGTAGCGGTAAAAGGGACCGGGGAGCTGTTTTTT.

This clonotype has at least ten counts. The rearrangement links TRBV7-2 to TRBJ2-7; D perhaps matches TRBD2 (6 bases). Germline CDR1 is SGHTA and CDR2 is FQGNSA. The germline V and J ends were trimmed by 8 bases and 1 base, with 9 bases remaining between them. The CDR3 is made up of 12 amino acids. In nucleotides, the CDR3 is TGTGCCAGCGGACGGGAGTCCTACGAGCAGTACTTC. Translation: CASGRESYEQYF.

The chain uses TRBV5-4 and TRBJ2-3, with D perhaps TRBD2 (5 bases). CDR3 length: 15 amino acids. V gave up 2 bases and J gave up 3 bases, with 13 bases separating them. Per the germline V gene, CDR1 is SGHNT and CDR2 is YYREEE (reference sequence). The CDR3 DNA is TGTGCCAGCAGCTTCACATCGGACTTTACAGATACGCAGTATTTT. It encodes CASSFTSDFTDTQYF.

The chain couples TRBV11-2 to TRBJ1-3; no firm D call. With 0 bases removed from V and 0 bases from J, the gap between germline ends came to 12 bases. This CDR3 is built from 17 residues. Germline-derived CDR1 and CDR2 are SGHAT and FQNNGV. CDR3 nucleotides: TGTGCCAGCAGCTTAGAGAGCGGTTTTTACTCTGGAAACACCATATATTTT. Amino acid sequence: CASSLESGFYSGNTIYF.

In this sample, this clonotype turned up many times. This chain uses TRBV5-1 with TRBJ2-2, with 8 positions matching TRBD1. Germline loops: CDR1 SGHRS, CDR2 YFSETQ. The V segment lost 3 bases and the J segment 6 bases; nucleotides outside the gene matches: 10. CDR3 length: 16 amino acids. CDR3 nucleotides: TGCGCCAGCAGCTCACCGGGACAGGAGGGATCCGGGGAGCTGTTTTTT. Translated: CASSSPGQEGSGELFF.

This clonotype came up a few times. V gene TRBV10-3 combines with J gene TRBJ1-1; the D gene is possibly TRBD1 (6 bases). The CDR3 covers 13 residues. Germline V gene lookup returns CDR1 ENHRY and CDR2 SYGVKD. V lost 7 bases and J 2 bases, leaving 11 bases between the germline ends. As DNA, the CDR3 is TGTGCCATCAACAGGGCCGTTAACACTGAAGCTTTCTTT. Protein sequence: CAINRAVNTEAFF.

This clonotype was detected only a few times. The chain couples TRBV11-2 to TRBJ1-2; the match to TRBD1 covers 7 bases. CDR1 and CDR2 (germline): SGHAT, FQNNGV. The CDR3 has 14 residues. V shed 7 bases and J 4 bases; nucleotides not matched to a gene: 9. CDR3: CASTITGAAYGYTF. CDR3 DNA sequence: TGTGCCAGCACCATAACAGGGGCTGCCTATGGCTACACCTTC.

In this sample, this clonotype turned up a few times. The J gene is TRBJ2-3, the V gene TRBV11-2, with 7 bases fitting TRBD1. The CDR3 runs to 18 residues. Germline CDR1 reads SGHAT; CDR2 reads FQNNGV. The trim removed 2 bases at V and 1 base at J, leaving 12 bases unmatched. CDR3 sequence: CASSLPQTGEDGTDTQYF. The CDR3 region has the DNA TGTGCCAGCAGCTTACCCCAAACAGGGGAAGATGGCACAGATACGCAGTATTTT.

This clonotype was seen a handful of times. The V gene is TRBV5-4, the J gene TRBJ2-1; 7 bases map to TRBD1. Germline V lookup: CDR1 SGHNT, CDR2 YYREEE (reference sequence). The length of the CDR3 is 14 residues. V trimming: 3 bases; J trimming: 5 bases; junction bases outside the gene matches: 5. The CDR3 sequence: CASSSGTANNEQFF. Written as DNA, the CDR3 is TGTGCCAGCAGCTCCGGGACAGCCAACAATGAGCAGTTCTTC.

This clonotype was seen a few times. The rearrangement links TRBV15 to TRBJ2-7; a possible D gene is TRBD1 (5 bases). Germline CDR1 reads LNHNV; CDR2 reads YYDKDF (reference sequence). This CDR3 has 13 amino acids. The CDR3 DNA reads TGTGCCACCAGCAGAGCACAGGCCTACCAGCAGTACGTC. Protein: CATSRAQAYQQYV.

This clonotype showed up many times. V and J are TRBV6-6 and TRBJ2-5; D is ambiguous. Germline loops: CDR1 MNHNY, CDR2 SVGAGI (reference sequence). The CDR3 has 11 residues. V was pared by 0 bases and J by 5 bases, with 1 base between. The DNA of the CDR3 is TGTGCCAGCAGTTACTCCGAGACCCAGTACTTC. This encodes CASSYSETQYF.

This clonotype was recorded a few times. The chain has TRBV7-2 and TRBJ1-5; 8 bases fit TRBD1. CDR3 length equals 13 residues. J lost 11 bases, V lost 5 bases, and 8 bases had no gene match. Germline V gives CDR1 SGHTA, CDR2 FQGNSA. The CDR3 DNA reads as TGTGCCAGCAGCCCCGAGACAGGGGAGGCCCAGCATTTT. This gives the protein CASSPETGEAQHF. The whole variable domain, filled in from reference TRBV7-2 and TRBJ1-5, reads GAGVSQSPSNKVTEKGKDVELRCDPISGHTALYWYRQSLGQGLEFLIYFQGNSAPDKSGLPSDRFSAERTGGSVSTLTIQRTQQEDSAVYLCASSPETGEAQHFGDGTRLSIL.

The V call is TRBV6-2 or TRBV6-3, the J call TRBJ2-7; no reliable D call. CDR1 is MNHEY and CDR2 is SVGEGT in the germline V gene. V was shortened by 8 bases and J by 1 base, with 15 bases between the two germline ends. This CDR3 is 14 amino acids long. DNA for the CDR3: TGTGCCAGCCTTTACCTCAACAATTCCTACGAGCAGTACGTC. This translates into CASLYLNNSYEQYV.

The genes are TRBV6-5 and TRBJ1-5; no clear D gene. CDR3 length: 14 amino acids. Germline V gene data show CDR1 as MNHEY and CDR2 as SVGAGI. V was cut by 0 bases and J by 3 bases, with 6 bases left in between. Here the CDR3 DNA reads TGTGCCAGCAGTTACTCGAATGTCAATCAGCCCCAGCATTTT. The encoded protein is CASSYSNVNQPQHF.

Only a few counts were recorded for this clonotype. The V and J genes are TRBV12-3 or TRBV12-4 and TRBJ2-3; TRBD2 agrees at 10 bases. The CDR3 runs to 16 residues. Losses at the gene ends were 3 bases for V and 3 bases for J; bases not matched to a gene: 6. The CDR3 is CASSFKSGGDTDTQYF. For the CDR3, the DNA is TGTGCCAGCAGTTTCAAGAGCGGGGGGGATACAGATACGCAGTATTTT.

The CDR3 sequence: CSARPGQRETQYF. The CDR3 DNA reads TGCAGTGCTAGGCCGGGACAGCGAGAGACCCAGTACTTC. V gene TRBV20-1 combines with J gene TRBJ2-5; 7 nucleotides match TRBD1. Per the germline V gene, CDR1 is DFQATT and CDR2 is SNEGSKA (reference sequence). The V segment lost 3 bases and the J segment 4 bases; nucleotides outside the gene matches: 5. This CDR3 is built from 13 residues.

This chain uses TRBV7-8 with TRBJ1-6, with no clear D. CDR3 length: 18 amino acids. In germline, CDR1 is SGHVS, CDR2 FQNEAQ. Trimming pared 5 bases from V and 0 bases from J, leaving 17 bases between. The CDR3 region is CASSQDRLRSSYNSPLHF. The CDR3 DNA follows: TGTGCCAGCAGCCAAGACCGACTGAGGAGCTCCTATAATTCACCCCTCCACTTT.

V is TRBV12-3 or TRBV12-4 and J is TRBJ1-2; D is unresolved. V was shortened by 6 bases and J by 1 base, with 12 bases between the two germline ends. This CDR3 is built from 14 residues. CDR3 in amino acids: CASSFLADNYGYTF. The DNA of the CDR3 is TGTGCCAGCAGCTTTCTGGCCGATAACTATGGCTACACCTTC.

The V and J genes are TRBV5-1 and TRBJ1-4; TRBD1 agrees at 7 bases. The CDR3 runs to 16 residues. Per the germline V gene, CDR1 is SGHRS and CDR2 is YFSETQ. With V trimmed by 4 bases and J by 7 bases, 13 bases remained unmatched. CDR3: CASSINRDSLREKLFF. CDR3 DNA sequence: TGCGCCAGCAGCATCAACAGGGACAGTTTGCGTGAAAAACTGTTTTTT.

J is TRBJ2-3 and V is TRBV7-2; TRBD2 aligns across 8 bases. Germline V gene sequence: CDR1 SGHTA, CDR2 FQGNSA. The CDR3 extends over 15 amino acids. Germline trimming cut 4 bases from V and 4 bases from J; bases unmatched to any gene: 7. DNA for the CDR3: TGTGCCAGCAGCTCCCTTAGCGGGGTTGCAGATACGCAGTATTTT. Translating gives CASSSLSGVADTQYF.

The chain recombines TRBV20-1 with TRBJ1-5, with D tentatively TRBD1 (6 bases). Germline-derived CDR1 and CDR2 are DFQATT and SNEGSKA (reference sequence). The V end lost 0 bases, the J end lost 7 bases, and 13 bases lay between the germline ends. This CDR3 has 14 amino acids. The CDR3 region has the DNA TGCAGTGCTAGAGATCTCGGCGGGGGCCAGCCCCAGCATTTT. Residues: CSARDLGGGQPQHF.